This T cell receptor (beta chain) was sequenced for a study of beta chain features in type 1 diabetes. J lost 0 bases, V lost 0 bases, and 1 base had no gene match. CDR1 is MNHEY, CDR2 SVGAGI, per germline. The CDR3 is made up of 16 amino acids. Study observations and caveats: Patients with type 1 diabetes showed fewer VDJ junction insertions and more deletions.

There are a few counts of this clone. Its antigen is undetermined. The isolated RNA, all of it, was reverse transcribed, so expressed TCRB transcripts were what got sequenced. Some 3.6 million reads was the average for naive, central memory and regulatory T cell samples. Method: immunoSEQ multiplex PCR; TCRdb's copy keeps in-frame clones and lacks some. The table records about 900,000 clones, about 17% of them present only once. The chain is built from TRBV6-5 and TRBJ1-3, with 8 nucleotides matching TRBD1. This receptor was taken from a woman between 18 and 30 years old in good health. The sequenced sample was naive CD4+ T cells from blood. CDR3: CASSYSTGDSGNTIYF. The DNA of the CDR3 is TGTGCCAGCAGTTACTCGACAGGGGACTCTGGAAACACCATATATTTT.